Each of the 22 T cell receptor beta chains below was sequenced from the same sample in a study of cytomegalovirus exposure and HLA in healthy donors. A multiplex PCR was run with 60 Vbeta primers and 13 Jbeta primers. Data came from immunoSEQ multiplex PCR; TCRdb stores just in-frame clones and leaves some out. The sample yields about 140,000 clones, roughly 80% seen once. Specimen: PBMCs. Receptors were obtained from a female donor in good health and CMV-seronegative.

J is TRBJ1-4 and V is TRBV27; possibly TRBD1 for D (6 bases). The V end lost 8 bases, the J end lost 7 bases, and 14 bases lay between the germline ends. CDR1 and CDR2 (germline): MNHEY, SMNVEV (reference sequence). The CDR3 runs to 13 residues. The CDR3 DNA is TGTGCCAGCGGAGAGGGGGGGACTGAAAAACTGTTTTTT. Its protein is CASGEGGTEKLFF.

Only one count was recorded for this clone. The chain has TRBV28 and TRBJ1-1; 7 bases agree with TRBD1. The CDR3 contains 15 residues. V lost 3 bases, J lost 2 bases, and 6 bases stayed unmatched. Germline values: CDR1 MDHEN, CDR2 SYDVKM. CDR3 bases: TGTGCCAGCAGTTTGTGGGACAGCACTAACACTGAAGCTTTCTTT. Translated: CASSLWDSTNTEAFF.

CDR3 in amino acids: CASSAGYEQYF. The CDR3 DNA sequence: TGTGCCAGCAGTGCGGGATACGAGCAGTACTTC. The gene calls are TRBV25-1 and TRBJ2-7; possibly TRBD2 for D (5 bases). V gave up 4 bases and J gave up 4 bases, with 5 bases separating them. CDR3 length equals 11 residues. In germline, CDR1 is MGHDK, CDR2 SYGVNS.

The chain is built from TRBV4-2 and TRBJ2-7; TRBD1 agrees at 10 bases. V dropped 1 base and J dropped 2; count of bases not matched to a gene: 2. There are 15 residues in the CDR3. CDR1 LGHNA and CDR2 YNFKEQ come from the germline V gene. CDR3 in DNA: TGTGCCAGCAGCCAAGCGGGGACAGGGGCCTACGAGCAGTACTTC. Translation gives CASSQAGTGAYEQYF.

The rearrangement uses TRBV27 and TRBJ2-1, with 7 positions matching TRBD1. V was pared by 2 bases and J by 5 bases, with 9 bases of the junction left unmatched. CDR1 and CDR2 (germline): MNHEY, SMNVEV (reference sequence). This CDR3 spans 16 amino acids. CDR3 protein: CASSLETGTRHNEQFF. CDR3 sequence (DNA): TGTGCCAGCAGTTTAGAGACAGGGACGCGGCACAATGAGCAGTTCTTC.

DNA for the CDR3: TGTGCCAGTAGTAACTTATTTTCCGGGACTAGCGGCACAGATACGCAGTATTTT. This sequence encodes CASSNLFSGTSGTDTQYF. J is TRBJ2-3 and V is TRBV19, with 10 nucleotides matching TRBD2. Germline V lookup: CDR1 LNHDA, CDR2 SQIVND (reference sequence). The CDR3 sequence is 18 residues long. V was pared by 4 bases and J by 1 base, with 11 bases of the junction left unmatched.

This clone appeared a few times. The V call is TRBV5-4, the J call TRBJ1-1; tentatively, D is TRBD1 (6 bases). The CDR3 consists of 13 residues. Trimming cost V 4 bases and J 1 base, with 8 bases left between them. Germline assignment: CDR1 SGHNT and CDR2 YYREEE (reference sequence). The CDR3 DNA reads as TGTGCCAGCAGCCGGACAGCGAACACTGAAGCTTTCTTT. Translated, it gives CASSRTANTEAFF.

V usage is TRBV5-1 and J usage is TRBJ2-3; the D gene is possibly TRBD2 (5 bases). Germline V CDR1 and CDR2: SGHRS, YFSETQ. V was shortened by 0 bases and J by 0 bases, with 5 bases between the two germline ends. The CDR3 extends over 14 amino acids. The CDR3 nucleotides read TGCGCCAGCAGCTTGGAGCGGAGCACAGATACGCAGTATTTT. Its translation is CASSLERSTDTQYF.

This clone appeared once. V and J are TRBV28 and TRBJ2-2; D unclear. The CDR3 extends over 12 amino acids. Germline values: CDR1 MDHEN, CDR2 SYDVKM. V lost 4 bases to trimming and J lost 3 bases, with 3 bases between them. The CDR3 DNA is TGTGCCAGCAGTTCGTACACCGGGGAGCTGTTTTTT. Translation gives CASSSYTGELFF.

The rearrangement links TRBV12-5 to TRBJ2-1; D is unresolved. CDR1 and CDR2 from the germline V gene are LGHNT and FRNRAP. The V end was cut by 1 base, the J end by 4 bases, with 11 bases between. This CDR3 contains 15 residues. CDR3 nucleotides: TGTGCTAGTGGTTTGGCCCAGAAGAATTACAATGAGCAGTTCTTC. It specifies CASGLAQKNYNEQFF.

As to this clone: Given the absence of the conserved phenylalanine or tryptophan at the CDR3 end, a read error is likely. It is unclear where the CDR3 begins or ends on the DNA, so no DNA is shown, and the CDR3 is as TCRdb lists it. The chain couples TRBV15 to TRBJ1-1; TRBD1 reflects the table's D call only, with no check against the DNA. The CDR3 has 15 amino acids, counting both end residues. The germline V gene has CDR1 LNHNV and CDR2 YYDKDF (reference sequence). CDR3 residues: CATRPAVGAGTEALV.

The rearrangement uses TRBV2 and TRBJ2-2; 9 positions agree with TRBD1. The germline V gene encodes CDR1 SNHLY and CDR2 FYNNEI. Losses at the gene ends were 6 bases for V and 4 bases for J; bases not matched to a gene: 9. This CDR3 spans 16 amino acids. The CDR3 reads CASSRQGEYGTGELFF. For the CDR3, the DNA is TGTGCCAGCAGCAGACAGGGGGAATACGGCACCGGGGAGCTGTTTTTT.

This clone was observed a handful of times. The chain recombines TRBV5-4 with TRBJ1-2, with D uncertain. V was trimmed by 0 bases and J by 4 bases, leaving 10 bases between them. This CDR3 has 14 amino acids. Germline V lookup: CDR1 SGHNT, CDR2 YYREEE (reference sequence). The DNA for the CDR3 is TGTGCCAGCAGCTTGGAGTTGGGCACCTATGGCTACACCTTC. It codes for CASSLELGTYGYTF.

The V gene is TRBV28, the J gene TRBJ1-2; 9 bases line up with TRBD1. CDR1 and CDR2 (germline): MDHEN, SYDVKM. The J segment lost 0 bases and the V segment lost 6 bases, leaving 11 bases of the junction unmatched. The CDR3 is 17 residues long. The CDR3 bases are TGTGCCAGCAGGCCAGGGACAGGGAGAGGGGCTAACTATGGCTACACCTTC. It is translated as CASRPGTGRGANYGYTF.

The chain links TRBV23-1 to TRBJ2-7, with 8 positions matching TRBD1. TRBV23-1 is an open reading frame, and its role is uncertain. Trimming at V came to 0 bases and at J to 7 bases, leaving 8 bases not matched to a gene. There are 15 residues in the CDR3. CDR3: CASSQSLGQGNEQYF. CDR3 coding DNA: TGCGCCAGCAGTCAATCCCTCGGACAGGGCAATGAGCAGTACTTC.

V and J are TRBV2 and TRBJ1-1; D remains unclear. Germline assignment: CDR1 SNHLY and CDR2 FYNNEI. Trimming stripped 1 base from V and 8 bases from J, with 5 bases between. This CDR3 is 11 amino acids long. The CDR3 DNA is TGTGCCAGCAGTGAAGTAATAGAAGCTTTCTTT. This translates into CASSEVIEAFF.

The CDR3 loop is CASNTYSNQPQHF. In DNA form, the CDR3 reads TGTGCCAGTAACACGTATAGCAATCAGCCCCAGCATTTT. The V gene is TRBV19, the J gene TRBJ1-5; unclear D gene. Germline V gene sequence: CDR1 LNHDA, CDR2 SQIVND (reference sequence). The CDR3 totals 13 residues. V was shortened by 7 bases and J by 0 bases, with 7 bases between the two germline ends.

This chain connects TRBV9 to TRBJ2-1; 7 nucleotides line up with TRBD2. With V trimmed by 3 bases and J by 2 bases, 11 bases remained unmatched. From germline, CDR1 is SGDLS and CDR2 YYNGEE. The CDR3 covers 17 residues. The DNA for the CDR3 is TGTGCCAGCAGCGAGGAGACGGGGGGACCCCCCTACAATGAGCAGTTCTTC. This sequence encodes CASSEETGGPPYNEQFF.

The gene calls are TRBV5-1 and TRBJ2-3; 8 positions match TRBD2. Germline CDR1 SGHRS, CDR2 YFSETQ. V dropped 4 bases and J dropped 6; count of bases not matched to a gene: 10. The CDR3 has 15 residues. The CDR3 reads CASSRSSGGGDTQYF. CDR3 DNA sequence: TGCGCCAGCAGCCGGTCTAGCGGCGGGGGGGATACGCAGTATTTT.

There are a few counts of this clone. The J gene is TRBJ2-3, the V gene TRBV6-6; weak D call: TRBD2 (5 bases). V lost 5 bases and J lost 4, with 10 bases in between. The CDR3 has 13 amino acids. Germline V lookup: CDR1 MNHNY, CDR2 SVGAGI (reference sequence). The CDR3 spells CASSDGNADTQYF. CDR3 coding DNA: TGTGCCAGCAGTGACGGGAATGCAGATACGCAGTATTTT.

The chain has TRBV5-1 and TRBJ2-7; tentatively, D is TRBD2 (6 bases). V was cut by 0 bases and J by 0 bases, with 10 bases left in between. This CDR3 has 15 residues. The V gene's germline CDR1 is SGHRS and CDR2 YFSETQ. CDR3 loop: CASSLDGTLSYEQYF. The CDR3 nucleotides are TGCGCCAGCAGCTTGGATGGGACTCTCTCCTACGAGCAGTACTTC.

This chain links TRBV2 with TRBJ1-5; 7 bases line up with TRBD1. The junction had 5 bases not matched to a gene; V was cut back by 6 bases and J by 0 bases. The germline CDR1 and CDR2 sequences are SNHLY and FYNNEI. The CDR3 runs 15 residues. CDR3 nucleotide sequence: TGTGCCAGCAGGGGGACAGTTAATAGCAATCAGCCCCAGCATTTT. It codes for CASRGTVNSNQPQHF. Using reference TRBV2 and TRBJ1-5 for the parts outside the CDR3, the full variable domain is EPEVTQTPSHQVTQMGQEVILRCVPISNHLYFYWYRQILGQKVEFLVSFYNNEISEKSEIFDDQFSVERPDGSNFTLKIRSTKLEDSAMYFCASRGTVNSNQPQHFGDGTRLSIL.